This entry is about one T cell receptor (beta chain). Sequencing was at deep level. TCRdb's table, derived via immunoSEQ multiplex PCR, lists solely in-frame clones and lacks some. This table has about 2.4 million clones, roughly 92% appearing once. The data belong to a study of shared clonotypes between healthy human individuals. CDR3 length: 16 residues. Trimming left V 4 bases short and J 2 bases short, with 16 bases between. The germline V gene encodes CDR1 SGHRS and CDR2 YFSETQ. Specimen: naive CD4+ T cells sorted from blood. Subset: CD45RA+ positively selected. The chain joins TRBV5-1 to TRBJ2-1, with a possible D match to TRBD2 (6 bases). The clonotype was recovered from a man aged 18-30 years in good health. CDR3 region: CASSPLGGTAYNEQFF. CDR3 nucleotides: TGCGCCAGCAGCCCCCTGGGCGGGACCGCCTACAATGAGCAGTTCTTC.